The 16 T cell receptor beta chains below all came from one sample that was sequenced in a study of shared T cell receptors in the human thymus. The protocol was immunoSEQ multiplex PCR, while the TCRdb copy is restricted to in-frame clones and leaves out a portion. Of roughly 560,000 clones in the sample, 75% to 80% are singletons; the top ten hold about 0.013%. In addition, the sample was reused for a study of human thymus T cells.

Sequencing was performed on thymocytes. Receptors were obtained from a boy younger than two with a congenital heart defect.

The chain links TRBV5-4 to TRBJ2-5, with 8 nucleotides matching TRBD1. With V trimmed by 4 bases and J by 1 base, 6 bases remained unmatched. CDR1 is SGHNT, CDR2 YYREEE, per germline (reference sequence). This CDR3 contains 15 residues. The CDR3, as DNA: TGTGCCAGCAGCGTGACAGGGGCCCTCCAAGAGACCCAGTACTTC. Translated, it gives CASSVTGALQETQYF.

This clone was detected only a few times. The chain employs TRBV29-1 and TRBJ2-5; 8 bases are a match to TRBD2. The length of the CDR3 is 14 residues. The V gene's germline CDR1 is SQVTM and CDR2 ANQGSEA. V lost 7 bases to trimming and J lost 5 bases; unmatched junction nucleotides: 12. The CDR3 sequence: CSGGGTSGQETQYF. The CDR3 region has the DNA TGCAGCGGGGGGGGGACTAGTGGCCAGGAGACCCAGTACTTC.

This clone was seen more than once but under ten times. The gene calls are TRBV5-6 and TRBJ2-4; maybe TRBD1 (6 bases). Trimming pared 3 bases from V and 5 bases from J, leaving 9 bases between. Germline V CDR1 and CDR2: SGHDT, YYEEEE. This CDR3 is built from 13 residues. The CDR3 DNA is TGTGCCAGCAGCTCTGGACAGCAAAACATTCAGTACTTC. It codes for CASSSGQQNIQYF.

This clone was picked up a small number of times. The chain combines TRBV7-9 with TRBJ2-7; tentatively, D is TRBD1 (6 bases). The CDR3 loop spans 16 amino acids. V lost 1 base and J lost 0, with 13 bases in between. The V gene's germline CDR1 is SEHNR and CDR2 FQNEAQ (reference sequence). In nucleotides, the CDR3 is TGTGCCAGCAGCTTAGGATTGAGACAGGCCTCCTACGAGCAGTACTTC. Encoded protein: CASSLGLRQASYEQYF.

In DNA, the CDR3 is TGCGCCAGCAGTGAGTCGGGGACAGCAAACTATGGCTACACCTTC. It specifies CASSESGTANYGYTF. V usage is TRBV10-2 and J usage is TRBJ1-2, with 7 bases that match TRBD1. The CDR3 covers 15 residues. V shed 0 bases and J 2 bases; nucleotides not matched to a gene: 3. Germline lookup yields CDR1 WSHSY and CDR2 SAAADI.

This chain connects TRBV19 to TRBJ2-1; 12 nucleotides align to TRBD2. Germline lookup yields CDR1 LNHDA and CDR2 SQIVND (reference sequence). CDR3 length equals 16 residues. V shed 2 bases and J 10 bases; nucleotides not matched to a gene: 9. CDR3 DNA: TGTGCCAGTAGTATACTAGCGGGAGGGCCTGGGGAAGAGCAGTTCTTC. Residues: CASSILAGGPGEEQFF.

V and J are TRBV29-1 and TRBJ2-1, with a weak D call TRBD2 (5 bases). The V gene lost 0 bases and the J gene lost 2 bases, with 11 bases spanning the gap. CDR1 is SQVTM, CDR2 ANQGSEA, per germline. This CDR3 has 15 residues. CDR3 sequence (DNA): TGCAGCGTTGAAGAGCGGGCGGGCCCCTACAATGAGCAGTTCTTC. This translates into CSVEERAGPYNEQFF.

The V gene is TRBV9, the J gene TRBJ2-5, with D possibly matching TRBD2 (5 bases). This CDR3 contains 11 residues. V lost 7 bases and J 4 bases, leaving 8 bases between the germline ends. Germline V gives CDR1 SGDLS, CDR2 YYNGEE. CDR3 amino acids: CASGSVETQYF. The CDR3 nucleotides are TGTGCCAGCGGGAGCGTAGAGACCCAGTACTTC.

The chain joins TRBV28 to TRBJ1-4; the D gene is possibly TRBD1 (5 bases). Germline CDR1 and CDR2: MDHEN and SYDVKM. CDR3 size: 15 residues. Between the trimmed V and J ends, which lost 6 bases and 0 bases, there was a span of 11 bases. Here the CDR3 reads CASSLQVATNEKLFF. Here the CDR3 DNA reads TGTGCCAGCAGCCTACAGGTCGCAACTAATGAAAAACTGTTTTTT.

CDR3 sequence: CASIGYTVWRDYGYTF. In DNA form, the CDR3 reads TGTGCCAGTATAGGGTATACAGTCTGGAGGGACTATGGCTACACCTTC. The chain has TRBV19 and TRBJ1-2, with D hard to call. There are 16 residues in the CDR3. Germline CDR1 reads LNHDA; CDR2 reads SQIVND (reference sequence). Between the trimmed V and J ends, which lost 7 bases and 3 bases, there was a span of 21 bases. The entire variable domain, with the rest obtained from reference TRBV19 and TRBJ1-2, is as follows: DGGITQSPKYLFRKEGQNVTLSCEQNLNHDAMYWYRQDPGQGLRLIYYSQIVNDFQKGDIAEGYSVSREKKESFPLTVTSAQKNPTAFYLCASIGYTVWRDYGYTFGSGTRLTVV.

Written as DNA, the CDR3 is TGTGCCAGCAGCTTTGGCGGGATAGCCAAAAACATTCAGTACTTC. Translating it yields CASSFGGIAKNIQYF. V usage is TRBV7-9 and J usage is TRBJ2-4; D possibly corresponds to TRBD2 (6 bases). The CDR3 is 15 amino acids. Germline V gene sequence: CDR1 SEHNR, CDR2 FQNEAQ (reference sequence). V lost 3 bases to trimming and J lost 0 bases, with 9 bases between them.

This sequence joins TRBV27 and TRBJ1-5, with D unresolved. The CDR3 is 14 amino acids. Deletions cut 5 bases from V and 0 bases from J, with 8 bases between. Germline CDR1 is MNHEY and CDR2 is SMNVEV (reference sequence). The CDR3 sequence is CASSEGISNQPQHF. For the CDR3, the DNA is TGTGCCAGCAGTGAGGGTATTAGCAATCAGCCCCAGCATTTT.

The chain recombines TRBV23-1 with TRBJ2-1; D unresolved. TRBV23-1 is classed as an ORF, of uncertain function. Deletions cut 2 bases from V and 0 bases from J, with 14 bases between. The CDR3 contains 17 residues. The chain's CDR3 is CASSQREASGSYNEQFF. The CDR3 DNA reads as TGCGCCAGCAGTCAACGCGAAGCTTCCGGCTCCTACAATGAGCAGTTCTTC.

V is TRBV5-1 and J is TRBJ2-6; possibly TRBD2 for D (6 bases). CDR3 size: 18 residues. CDR1 is SGHRS, CDR2 YFSETQ, per germline. V was pared by 4 bases and J by 0 bases, with 17 bases between. The CDR3 loop reads CASSLDSGDLSGANVLTF. DNA for the CDR3: TGCGCCAGCAGCCTAGACTCGGGGGATCTCTCTGGGGCCAACGTCCTGACTTTC.

The CDR3 spells CASRGRGPTMSYEQYF. The CDR3 DNA sequence: TGTGCCAGCAGAGGAAGGGGGCCGACGATGTCCTACGAGCAGTACTTC. The chain is built from TRBV7-2 and TRBJ2-7, with 7 positions matching TRBD1. The CDR3 sequence is 16 residues long. From germline, CDR1 is SGHTA and CDR2 FQGNSA. V was pared by 6 bases and J by 1 base, with 12 bases of the junction left unmatched.

V is TRBV2 and J is TRBJ1-1; the match to TRBD1 covers 10 bases. Trimming took 3 bases from V and 2 from J; bases not matched to a gene: 9. The CDR3 is 17 amino acids. The germline gives CDR1 SNHLY, CDR2 FYNNEI. The CDR3 DNA reads TGTGCCAGCAGTGACCCCGTGGGGACAGGGGTAAACACTGAAGCTTTCTTT. Translated, it gives CASSDPVGTGVNTEAFF.